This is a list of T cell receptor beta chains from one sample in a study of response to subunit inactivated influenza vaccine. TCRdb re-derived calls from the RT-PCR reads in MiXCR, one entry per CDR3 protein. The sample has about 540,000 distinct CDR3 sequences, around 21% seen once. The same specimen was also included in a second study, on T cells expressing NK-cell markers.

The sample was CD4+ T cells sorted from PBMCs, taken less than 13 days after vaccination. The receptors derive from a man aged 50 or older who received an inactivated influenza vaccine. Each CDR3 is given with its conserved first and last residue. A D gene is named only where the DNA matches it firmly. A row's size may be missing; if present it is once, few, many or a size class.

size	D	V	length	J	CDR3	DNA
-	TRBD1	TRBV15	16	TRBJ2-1	CATSRDLQGESLEQFF	TGTGCCACCAGCAGAGATTTACAGGGGGAAAGTCTTGAGCAGTTCTTC
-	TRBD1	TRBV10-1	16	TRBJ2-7	CASSAPGTDNSYEQYF	TGCGCCAGCTCTGCCCCCGGGACAGATAACTCCTACGAGCAGTACTTC
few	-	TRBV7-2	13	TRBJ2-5	CASSSMRRETQYF	TGTGCCAGCAGCTCCATGAGGCGAGAGACCCAGTACTTC
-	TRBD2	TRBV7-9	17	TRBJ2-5	CASSLASRLALQETQYF	TGTGCCAGCAGCTTAGCGAGCAGACTAGCGCTTCAGGAGACCCAGTACTTC
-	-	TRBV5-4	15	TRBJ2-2	CASSAGDGNTGELFF	TGTGCCAGCAGCGCAGGGGACGGGAACACCGGGGAGCTGTTTTTT
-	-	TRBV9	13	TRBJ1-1	CASRRDTNTEAFF	TGTGCCAGCAGAAGGGACACGAACACTGAAGCTTTCTTT
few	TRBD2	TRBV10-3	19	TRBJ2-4	CAISEGLAGGNLAKNIQYF	TGTGCCATCAGTGAGGGACTAGCGGGGGGAAACCTAGCCAAAAACATTCAGTACTTC
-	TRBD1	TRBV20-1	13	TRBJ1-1	CSAGTGGGTEAFF	TGCAGTGCTGGAACAGGGGGCGGGACGGAAGCTTTCTTT
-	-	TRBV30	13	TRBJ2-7	CAWSVLIGGEQYF	TGTGCCTGGAGTGTACTTATAGGGGGCGAGCAGTACTTC
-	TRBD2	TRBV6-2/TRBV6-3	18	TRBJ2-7	CASSYWTSGRPSSYEQYF	TGTGCCAGCAGTTACTGGACTAGCGGGAGGCCGAGCTCCTACGAGCAGTACTTC
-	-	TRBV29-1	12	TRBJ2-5	CSVEPSAETQYF	TGCAGCGTTGAACCCAGCGCCGAGACCCAGTACTTC
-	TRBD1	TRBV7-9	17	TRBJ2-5	CASSFYRWGQAQETQYF	TGTGCCAGCAGCTTCTACCGCTGGGGACAGGCCCAAGAGACCCAGTACTTC
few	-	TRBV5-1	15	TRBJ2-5	CASSFGPQMRETQYF	TGCGCCAGCAGCTTCGGCCCCCAAATGAGGGAGACCCAGTACTTC
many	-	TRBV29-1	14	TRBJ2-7	CSVRKALESYEQYF	TGCAGCGTTCGGAAAGCATTGGAGTCATACGAGCAGTACTTC
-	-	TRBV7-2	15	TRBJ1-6	CASSPTGPRRSPLHF	TGTGCCAGCAGCCCGACGGGGCCCAGGAGGTCACCCCTCCACTTT
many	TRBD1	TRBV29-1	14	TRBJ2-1	CSVDRQGARNEQFF	TGCAGCGTAGACCGACAGGGGGCGCGGAATGAGCAGTTCTTC
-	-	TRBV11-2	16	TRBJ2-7	CASSPYLAASSYEQYF	TGTGCCAGCAGCCCGTATCTAGCAGCAAGCTCCTACGAGCAGTACTTC
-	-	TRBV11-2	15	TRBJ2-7	CASSSNRIDAYEQYF	TGTGCCAGCAGCTCGAACAGAATCGATGCCTACGAGCAGTACTTC
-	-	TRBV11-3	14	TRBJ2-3	CASSLGQEQDTQYF	TGTGCCAGCAGCTTAGGTCAGGAGCAGGATACGCAGTATTTT
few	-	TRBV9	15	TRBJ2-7	CASSPADRFSYEQYF	TGTGCCAGCAGCCCGGCCGACAGATTCTCCTACGAGCAGTACTTC
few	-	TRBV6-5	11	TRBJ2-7	CASSYGSEQYF	TGTGCCAGCAGTTACGGGAGCGAGCAGTACTTC
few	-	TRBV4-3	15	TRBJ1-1	CASSQERSINTEAFF	TGCGCCAGCAGCCAAGAGCGCAGTATAAACACTGAAGCTTTCTTT
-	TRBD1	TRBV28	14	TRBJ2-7	CASSLDRAMREQYF	TGTGCCAGCAGTTTGGACAGGGCGATGAGAGAGCAGTACTTC
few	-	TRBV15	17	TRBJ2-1	CATSRDLGSNKNNEQFF	TGTGCCACCAGCAGAGATTTGGGCAGCAACAAGAACAATGAGCAGTTCTTC
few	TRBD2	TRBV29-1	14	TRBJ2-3	CSVTTSGGIDTQYF	TGCAGCGTCACCACTAGCGGGGGGATAGATACGCAGTATTTT
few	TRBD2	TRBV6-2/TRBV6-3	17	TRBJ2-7	CASKKPGASGSSYEQYF	TGTGCCAGCAAAAAACCCGGAGCTAGCGGAAGCTCCTACGAGCAGTACTTC
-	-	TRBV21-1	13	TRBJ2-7	CASSTGRRYEQYF	TGTGCCAGCAGCACCGGCCGCCGCTACGAGCAGTACTTC
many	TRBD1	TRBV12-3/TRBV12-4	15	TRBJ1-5	CASSLGRGHDQPQHF	TGTGCCAGCAGCTTGGGCAGGGGGCACGATCAGCCCCAGCATTTT
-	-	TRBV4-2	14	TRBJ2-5	CASSQGLSQETQYF	TGTGCCAGCAGCCAAGGTCTCAGCCAAGAGACCCAGTACTTC
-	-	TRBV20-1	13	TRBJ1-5	CSARPGRLQPQHF	TGCAGTGCCAGACCGGGACGGCTTCAGCCCCAGCATTTT
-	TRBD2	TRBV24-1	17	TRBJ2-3	CATSDFGSGGAKDTQYF	TGTGCCACCAGTGATTTTGGGAGCGGGGGGGCGAAAGATACGCAGTATTTT
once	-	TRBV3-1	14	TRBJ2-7	CASSARGGADEQYF	TGTGCCAGCAGCGCGAGAGGAGGGGCGGACGAGCAGTACTTC
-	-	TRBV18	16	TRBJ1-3	CASSSSPVGTGNTIYF	TGTGCCAGCTCATCCAGTCCGGTTGGTACTGGAAACACCATATATTTT
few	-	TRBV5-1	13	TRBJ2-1	CASSSSGRSKQFF	TGCGCCAGCAGCTCCTCGGGCAGATCCAAGCAGTTCTTC
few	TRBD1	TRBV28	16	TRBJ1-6	CASSRALQGATSPLHF	TGTGCCAGCAGCCGGGCCCTCCAGGGGGCAACTTCACCCCTCCACTTT
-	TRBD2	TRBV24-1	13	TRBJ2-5	CATSDLVGAGVYF	TGTGCCACCAGTGATTTGGTGGGAGCGGGAGTGTACTTC
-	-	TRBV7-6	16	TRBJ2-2	CASTDGWRGNTGELFF	TGTGCCAGCACCGATGGATGGCGGGGGAACACCGGGGAGCTGTTTTTT
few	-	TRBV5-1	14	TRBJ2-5	CASSPGLQQETQYF	TGCGCCAGCAGCCCCGGTTTGCAGCAAGAGACCCAGTACTTC
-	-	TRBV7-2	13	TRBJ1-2	CASTLAGRTGYTF	TGTGCCAGCACCTTAGCAGGGCGGACTGGCTACACCTTC
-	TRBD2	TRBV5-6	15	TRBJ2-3	CASSYRTSGMNTQYF	TGTGCCAGCAGCTATCGGACTAGCGGGATGAATACGCAGTATTTT
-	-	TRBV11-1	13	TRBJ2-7	CASSPDMRREQYF	TGTGCCAGCAGCCCGGACATGCGGAGAGAGCAGTACTTC
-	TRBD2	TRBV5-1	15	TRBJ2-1	CASSSRGGRGDEQFF	TGCGCCAGCAGCTCCCGGGGGGGCAGGGGCGATGAGCAGTTCTTC
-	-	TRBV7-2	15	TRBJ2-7	CASRSPRDQSYEQYF	TGTGCCAGCAGATCCCCCCGGGACCAATCCTACGAGCAGTACTTC
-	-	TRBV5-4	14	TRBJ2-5	CASSLTRTPETQYF	TGTGCCAGCAGCTTGACACGAACCCCAGAGACCCAGTACTTC